These 10 T cell receptor beta chains came from one sample sequenced in a study of regulatory T cells in long-lasting Graves disease. Stated time point: newly diagnosed GD, antithyroid drugs for less than 3 months. The authors made the TCR library using RNA they extracted from PBMCs. Both iRepertoire HTBI primers and Arm-PCR of CDR3 regions were used to build the TCR beta libraries. TCRdb passed the multiplex PCR reads through MiXCR, listing each CDR3 protein once. In the table there are about 440,000 distinct CDR3 sequences, approximately 16% of which are singletons. These sequences were also reported in another study, on T cells in Graves' hyperthyroidism and ophthalmopathy.

The sequencing used peripheral blood mononuclear cells (PBMCs), collected at new diagnosis, from a patient treated with antithyroid drugs. The receptors originated from a young woman with Graves disease.

This clonotype showed up many times. This chain links TRBV5-1 with TRBJ2-3; 13 bases match TRBD2. The CDR3 is 16 residues long. From germline, CDR1 is SGHRS and CDR2 YFSETQ. V gave up 4 bases and J gave up 2 bases; unmatched junction bases: 4. The CDR3 sequence: CASSSGTSGNTDTQYF. The CDR3 nucleotides are TGCGCCAGCAGCAGTGGGACTAGCGGGAACACAGATACGCAGTATTTT.

This clonotype has just a few counts. The genes are TRBV11-2 and TRBJ1-1; D unclear. V gave up 5 bases and J gave up 11 bases, with 21 bases separating them. Germline assignment: CDR1 SGHAT and CDR2 FQNNGV. The CDR3 runs 14 residues. In DNA, the CDR3 is TGTGCCAGCAGCCCCCCTCCCGAACCCCTAATGGCTTTCTTT. Encoded protein: CASSPPPEPLMAFF.

The chain combines TRBV11-2 with TRBJ2-1; 12 bases align to TRBD2. V lost 0 bases to trimming and J lost 9 bases; unmatched junction nucleotides: 6. The CDR3 length is 16 residues. Looked up from germline, CDR1 is SGHAT and CDR2 is FQNNGV. The CDR3 is CASSLDGASGRGEQFF. DNA of the CDR3: TGTGCCAGCAGCTTAGATGGGGCTAGCGGGAGGGGTGAGCAGTTCTTC.

This clonotype was detected only a few times. This chain connects TRBV20-1 to TRBJ2-7, with no clear D. Between the trimmed V and J ends, which lost 2 bases and 1 base, there was a span of 6 bases. Germline V gives CDR1 DFQATT, CDR2 SNEGSKA (reference sequence). The CDR3 covers 12 residues. The CDR3: CSARRISYEQYF. The CDR3 bases are TGCAGTGCTAGAAGGATTTCCTACGAGCAGTACTTC.

This clonotype was recorded at least ten times. V usage is TRBV9 and J usage is TRBJ2-3; 7 bases align to TRBD2. Trimming took 3 bases from V and 1 from J; bases not matched to a gene: 2. CDR3 length: 14 amino acids. Germline V gene sequence: CDR1 SGDLS, CDR2 YYNGEE. The CDR3 region is CASSATSRTDTQYF. The CDR3 DNA follows: TGTGCCAGCAGCGCGACTAGCCGCACAGATACGCAGTATTTT.

Turning to this clonotype: A much more abundant neighbour one base away suggests this may be a read error. The genes are TRBV27 and TRBJ2-1, with 12 bases fitting TRBD2. The germline V gene encodes CDR1 MNHEY and CDR2 SMNVEV (reference sequence). The CDR3 totals 16 residues. Here the CDR3 reads CAGSPSTSGSYNEQFF. CDR3 nucleotides: TGTGCCGGCAGTCCGTCGACTAGCGGGAGCTACAATGAGCAGTTCTTC.

DNA of the CDR3: TGTGCCAGCAGTAAAGGGACCCTAGGGGGGCAGCCCCAGCATTTT. This encodes CASSKGTLGGQPQHF. The gene calls are TRBV6-1 and TRBJ1-5, with D perhaps TRBD1 (6 bases). The ends were cut back, 5 bases at V and 7 bases at J, with 18 bases in the middle. The germline gives CDR1 MNHNS, CDR2 SASEGT. The CDR3 is 15 residues long.

This clonotype was observed many times. As DNA, the CDR3 is TGCAGTGCCGGGACTAGCGGGAGGGCCCTAAGGAATGAGCAGTTCTTC. Its protein product is CSAGTSGRALRNEQFF. This chain uses TRBV20-1 with TRBJ2-1, with 16 bases identical to TRBD2. The CDR3 length is 16 residues. Per the germline V gene, CDR1 is DFQATT and CDR2 is SNEGSKA (reference sequence). Trimming took 6 bases from V and 7 from J; bases not matched to a gene: 9.

CDR3 bases: TGTGCCAGCAATGGGCCCTCCTATAACACCGGGGAGCTGTTTTTT. This translates into CASNGPSYNTGELFF. This sequence joins TRBV2 and TRBJ2-2; the D is unclear. The CDR3 runs to 15 residues. Germline V gene sequence: CDR1 SNHLY, CDR2 FYNNEI. V dropped 7 bases and J dropped 2 bases, with 14 bases sitting between them.

This clonotype has a count of ten or more. CDR3 sequence: CSASLGGGGANVLTF. DNA for the CDR3: TGCAGTGCTAGTCTAGGGGGTGGTGGGGCCAACGTCCTGACTTTC. V is TRBV20-1 and J is TRBJ2-6, with D perhaps matching TRBD1 (6 bases). The CDR3 consists of 15 residues. Trimming shortened V by 3 bases and J by 3 bases, and 12 bases separated the two germline ends. Per germline, CDR1 DFQATT and CDR2 SNEGSKA (reference sequence).